Below, 21 T cell receptor beta chains from the same sample are listed, as sequenced in a study of Graves' ophthalmopathy and Graves' hyperthyroidism. Amplification of the TCR beta CDR3 regions used RNA transcripts (as template). The library came from an HTBI-primed first-round RT-PCR and a second-round multiplex PCR. TCRdb used MiXCR to reprocess the multiplex PCR reads, holding one entry per CDR3 protein. This sample carries over a million distinct CDR3 sequences, 36% of them seen once, and the ten largest clones take more than 9.5%. The sample was peripheral blood or thyroid tissue (not recorded which). These receptors were obtained from an adult man with Graves' hyperthyroidism.

In this sample, this clonotype turned up once. CDR3 coding DNA: TGTGCCAGCAGTCAAAGGTGGGCAGAGAATAGCAATCAGCCCCAGCATTTT. It codes for CASSQRWAENSNQPQHF. The chain uses TRBV2 and TRBJ1-5, with D uncertain. The V gene lost 5 bases and the J gene lost 0 bases, with 17 bases spanning the gap. The CDR3 has 17 amino acids. Germline V lookup: CDR1 SNHLY, CDR2 FYNNEI.

The rearrangement links TRBV7-8 to TRBJ2-3; no clear D. This CDR3 is 17 amino acids long. V was pared by 5 bases and J by 0 bases, with 18 bases between. CDR1 is SGHVS and CDR2 is FQNEAQ in the germline V gene. CDR3 region: CASSVRGVRPSTDTQYF. CDR3 in DNA: TGTGCCAGCAGCGTCCGTGGAGTACGACCTAGCACAGATACGCAGTATTTT.

This clonotype has more than one count but fewer than ten. The chain couples TRBV12-3 or TRBV12-4 to TRBJ2-7, with TRBD1 matching 8 bases. Trimming at V came to 4 bases and at J to 6 bases, leaving 8 bases not matched to a gene. The CDR3 is made up of 14 amino acids. CDR3 residues: CASSYAGTGGEQYF. In DNA form, the CDR3 reads TGTGCCAGCAGTTACGCCGGGACAGGAGGCGAGCAGTACTTC.

Many counts were recorded for this clonotype. This sequence joins TRBV7-9 and TRBJ1-2; D unresolved. V lost 2 bases to trimming and J lost 4 bases, with 8 bases between them. CDR3 length: 13 amino acids. Germline CDR1 and CDR2: SEHNR and FQNEAQ (reference sequence). CDR3 sequence (DNA): TGTGCCAGCAGCTTACGGCAGATCTATGGCTACACCTTC. It translates to CASSLRQIYGYTF.

Many counts were recorded for this clonotype. For the CDR3, the DNA is TGTGCCAGCAGCCCAGGGGACAGGGGGCTTGGTCAGCCCCAGCATTTT. Its translation is CASSPGDRGLGQPQHF. The V and J genes are TRBV9 and TRBJ1-5; 12 bases line up with TRBD1. CDR3 length equals 16 residues. Germline V gene data show CDR1 as SGDLS and CDR2 as YYNGEE. With V trimmed by 4 bases and J by 6 bases, 8 bases remained unmatched.

This rearrangement joins TRBV7-6 to TRBJ2-5, with TRBD1 as a possible D gene (6 bases). The germline V gene has CDR1 SGHVS and CDR2 FNYEAQ. The CDR3 runs 16 residues. V was cut by 4 bases and J by 1 base, with 16 bases left in between. The CDR3 sequence: CASSSPATGLQETQYF. CDR3 DNA sequence: TGTGCCAGCAGCTCACCAGCGACAGGACTCCAAGAGACCCAGTACTTC.

This clonotype was seen repeatedly, ten times or more. The rearrangement links TRBV24-1 to TRBJ1-5; D may be TRBD1 (6 bases). V lost 6 bases, J lost 7 bases, and 18 bases lay in between. Germline CDR1 is KGHDR and CDR2 is SFDVKD. The CDR3 contains 15 residues. The CDR3 bases are TGTGCCACCAGTTCAAGGGGAACAGGGATGCAGCCCCAGCATTTT. Translation: CATSSRGTGMQPQHF.

There are many counts of this clonotype. The chain couples TRBV7-9 to TRBJ2-5; the D gene is possibly TRBD1 (5 bases). The CDR3 is made up of 15 amino acids. The ends were cut back, 5 bases at V and 3 bases at J, with 16 bases in the middle. Per germline, CDR1 SEHNR and CDR2 FQNEAQ (reference sequence). CDR3 nucleotide sequence: TGTGCCAGCAGCGACCAGTCGACAGCCGAAGAGACCCAGTACTTC. Amino acid sequence: CASSDQSTAEETQYF.

A note on this clonotype: One end of the junction varies from germline; a read error may be responsible. The rearrangement uses TRBV10-3 and TRBJ2-7; D may be TRBD2 (5 bases). The germline V gene encodes CDR1 ENHRY and CDR2 SYGVKD. CDR3 length: 11 amino acids. The CDR3 loop reads CAISTAGELYF. The CDR3 region has the DNA TGTGCCATCAGTACAGCCGGGGAGCTGTACTTC.

This clonotype was found many times. The rearrangement links TRBV6-6 to TRBJ1-5, with D hard to call. Trimming shortened V by 0 bases and J by 9 bases, and 9 bases separated the two germline ends. Germline V CDR1 and CDR2: MNHNY, SVGAGI (reference sequence). The CDR3 length is 13 residues. CDR3 protein: CASSYSSGSPQHF. The CDR3 nucleotides read TGTGCCAGCAGTTACTCATCGGGATCGCCCCAGCATTTT.

The V and J genes are TRBV7-6 and TRBJ2-2; a weak D match, TRBD2 (6 bases). CDR3 size: 15 residues. V was shortened by 3 bases and J by 5 bases, with 13 bases between the two germline ends. CDR1 is SGHVS and CDR2 is FNYEAQ in the germline V gene. The CDR3 sequence is CASSLVGGRTGELFF. The CDR3 DNA reads as TGTGCCAGCAGCTTGGTTGGAGGGAGGACCGGGGAGCTGTTTTTT.

This clonotype was seen ten or more times. The rearrangement uses TRBV20-1 and TRBJ1-3, with 10 nucleotides matching TRBD1. Germline values: CDR1 DFQATT, CDR2 SNEGSKA (reference sequence). Trimming took 4 bases from V and 9 from J; bases not matched to a gene: 9. The CDR3 runs 14 residues. This chain's CDR3 is CSAIFPGQGFTIYF. The CDR3 DNA sequence: TGCAGTGCTATCTTCCCGGGACAGGGGTTCACCATATATTTT.

With respect to this clonotype: A read error may account for a junction end that differs from germline. The genes are TRBV10-3 and TRBJ2-1, with D perhaps TRBD2 (5 bases). Germline V gene data show CDR1 as ENHRY and CDR2 as SYGVKD. CDR3 length: 15 residues. The CDR3 DNA is TGTGCCAGCAGTTACGAGGGCGGAGGAAGGAATGAGCAGTTCTTC. The encoded protein is CASSYEGGGRNEQFF.

Points on this clonotype: A clone one base away is much larger, so this may be a read error. The chain uses TRBV6-5 and TRBJ1-5, with unresolved D. This CDR3 region has 15 residues. The V gene's germline CDR1 is MNHEY and CDR2 SVGAGI. Trimming removed 5 bases at V and 3 bases at J, with 14 bases between. The chain's CDR3 is CASSEGALNNQPQHF. DNA for the CDR3: TGTGCCAGCAGTGAGGGAGCCCTAAACAATCAGCCCCAGCATTTT.

This clonotype was counted only a few times. This chain uses TRBV20-1 with TRBJ2-3; 7 bases agree with TRBD1. Trimming at V came to 1 base and at J to 2 bases, leaving 6 bases not matched to a gene. In germline, CDR1 is DFQATT, CDR2 SNEGSKA (reference sequence). CDR3 size: 15 residues. In DNA, the CDR3 is TGCAGTGCTAGAGCCTGGGGACAGTACACAGATACGCAGTATTTT. It translates to CSARAWGQYTDTQYF.

V usage is TRBV12-3 or TRBV12-4 and J usage is TRBJ1-4; no clear D. The CDR3 totals 13 residues. The V gene lost 2 bases and the J gene lost 4 bases, with 5 bases spanning the gap. The CDR3 nucleotides are TGTGCCAGCAGTTTACACGGTAATGAAAAACTGTTTTTT. As protein: CASSLHGNEKLFF.

This chain uses TRBV28 with TRBJ2-2, with D possibly TRBD2 on 5 matching bases. The ends were cut back, 8 bases at V and 1 base at J, with 11 bases in the middle. The CDR3 has 14 residues. Germline-derived CDR1 and CDR2 are MDHEN and SYDVKM. CDR3 sequence reads: CASLPAGNTGELFF. The CDR3 DNA sequence: TGTGCCAGCCTACCCGCGGGGAACACCGGGGAGCTGTTTTTT.

This clonotype was picked up many times. The rearrangement links TRBV25-1 to TRBJ2-7, with D possibly TRBD2 on 5 matching bases. The CDR3 length is 16 residues. V gave up 2 bases and J gave up 5 bases, with 19 bases separating them. Per germline, CDR1 MGHDK and CDR2 SYGVNS. CDR3 DNA sequence: TGTGCCAGCAGTGAAGGACTGGCCGGCCAGTCCCACGAGCAGTACTTC. It yields the protein CASSEGLAGQSHEQYF.

This chain joins TRBV6-2 or TRBV6-3 and TRBJ2-5; D call uncertain. Germline values: CDR1 MNHEY, CDR2 SVGEGT. CDR3 length: 12 residues. V lost 8 bases, J lost 5 bases, and 12 bases lay in between. CDR3: CASDRTGETQYF. Written as DNA, the CDR3 is TGTGCCAGCGATCGCACCGGCGAGACCCAGTACTTC.

V gene TRBV7-9 combines with J gene TRBJ2-2, with a tentative D call TRBD2 (5 bases). The CDR3 extends over 16 amino acids. V shed 1 base and J shed 1 base, with 10 bases lying between them. Germline CDR1 and CDR2: SEHNR and FQNEAQ (reference sequence). CDR3 coding DNA: TGTGCCAGCAGCTTAGTTTGGGGAGAGAACACCGGGGAGCTGTTTTTT. This codes for CASSLVWGENTGELFF. The full variable domain, in which reference TRBV7-9 and TRBJ2-2 provide the parts outside the CDR3, is DTGVSQNPRHKITKRGQNVTFRCDPISEHNRLYWYRQTLGQGPEFLTYFQNEAQLEKSRLLSDRFSAERPKGSFSTLEIQRTEQGDSAMYLCASSLVWGENTGELFFGEGSRLTVL.

This clonotype was recorded at least ten times. The CDR3 here is CASSTLEGVETQYF. The DNA of the CDR3 is TGTGCCAGCAGCACACTAGAGGGGGTGGAGACCCAGTACTTC. This chain links TRBV7-6 with TRBJ2-5; a weak D match, TRBD1 (6 bases). Trimming cost V 5 bases and J 5 bases, with 15 bases left between them. CDR1 SGHVS and CDR2 FNYEAQ come from the germline V gene. The CDR3 extends over 14 amino acids.